This T cell receptor beta chain was captured in a study of Ad26.COV2.S vaccination and SARS-CoV-2 variants. Study-wide results and caveats: Spike-specific TCR breadth ran higher among vaccine recipients than placebo recipients.

Sequencing was performed with immunoSEQ multiplex PCR; in TCRdb, only in-frame clones are kept and a portion is missing. Among roughly 700,000 clones listed, about 90% were seen once. Sample treatment: approximately 18 received Ad26.COV2.S at low or high dose, single or two shots; 5 received placebo; per-sample allocation not given. Collection of samples fell on day 63 after the first vaccine or placebo injection. This clone occurred once. The antigen is not known. This CDR3 spans 17 amino acids. V shed 0 bases, J shed 0 bases, and the junction held 2 bases outside the gene matches. Germline CDR1 reads SGHRS; CDR2 reads YFSETQ.

V and J are TRBV5-1 and TRBJ2-1, with 11 bases lining up with TRBD2. The clonotype comes from a person between 18 and 59 years old who received the Ad26.COV2.S COVID-19 vaccine or a placebo. Sample: peripheral blood, taken in a trial of Ad26.COV2.S vaccine versus placebo. The DNA for the CDR3 is TGCGCCAGCAGCTTGGCCGGACTAGCGGGCTCCTACAATGAGCAGTTCTTC. Translation gives CASSLAGLAGSYNEQFF.